This TCR beta chain was retrieved from a study of human T cells and chemical hapten exposure. A single record per CDR3 protein comes from TCRdb applying MiXCR to the RACE reads. The data show around 360,000 distinct CDR3 sequences, around 6% seen once. This CDR3 is built from 16 residues. The V gene lost 4 bases and the J gene lost 6 bases, with 16 bases spanning the gap. The germline V gene has CDR1 KGHSH and CDR2 LQKENI. Regarding this clonotype: Its antigen is as yet unknown.

The time point was: patch test 2, 6 weeks after DPC sensitization. The treatment is: therapeutic diphenylcyclopropenone sensitization with weekly scalp DPC. Drawing of blood took place ahead of applying each patch test. Study observations and caveats: Alopecia affected the donors, so their immune response may differ from healthy people's.

The source material was whole blood, sampled in connection with sensitization to the hapten diphenylcyclopropenone (DPC). The clonotype originates from a woman between 18 and 30 years old with alopecia areata. Some clones in this sample may be carry-over from other donors' samples. The rearrangement links TRBV18 to TRBJ2-6; no clear D gene. Here the CDR3 DNA reads TGTGCCAGCTCACTCTTGATGGCGGCAATGGCCAACGTCCTGACTTTC. It encodes CASSLLMAAMANVLTF.